These 4 T cell receptor beta chains share one sample of origin, sequenced in a study of shared clonotypes between healthy human individuals. Produced via immunoSEQ multiplex PCR; TCRdb's table is partial and in-frame only. This sample has a few million clones, with 95% found just once. Source material: naive CD4+ T cells sorted from blood. Subset: CD45RA+ positively selected. All receptors derive from a man younger than 30 in good health.

This chain joins TRBV2 and TRBJ2-2, with unresolved D. Germline values: CDR1 SNHLY, CDR2 FYNNEI. The CDR3 length is 13 residues. V gave up 7 bases and J gave up 0 bases, with 6 bases separating them. The CDR3 loop reads CASTTANTGELFF. Here the CDR3 DNA reads TGTGCCAGCACGACGGCGAACACCGGGGAGCTGTTTTTT.

The J gene is TRBJ2-2, the V gene TRBV10-3; 13 nucleotides line up with TRBD2. V gave up 8 bases and J gave up 0 bases; unmatched junction bases: 9. The CDR3 runs 18 residues. Germline CDR1 and CDR2: ENHRY and SYGVKD. In DNA, the CDR3 is TGTGCCATCGGGTATGGACTAGCGGGGGCCGCGAACACCGGGGAGCTGTTTTTT. Its translation is CAIGYGLAGAANTGELFF.

This clone has a handful of counts. The chain links TRBV6-6 to TRBJ1-5; D unresolved. This CDR3 has 12 amino acids. In germline, CDR1 is MNHNY, CDR2 SVGAGI (reference sequence). The germline V and J ends were trimmed by 6 bases and 6 bases, with 9 bases remaining between them. In DNA, the CDR3 is TGTGCCAGCAGCCATGGGTCTCAGCCCCAGCATTTT. Translating it yields CASSHGSQPQHF.

The rearrangement links TRBV10-3 to TRBJ1-3; 9 bases are shared with TRBD1. The CDR3 runs 15 residues. Per germline, CDR1 ENHRY and CDR2 SYGVKD. With V trimmed by 6 bases and J by 4 bases, 7 bases remained unmatched. The chain's CDR3 is CAISGQGLSGNTIYF. As DNA, the CDR3 is TGTGCCATCAGCGGACAGGGGCTCTCCGGAAACACCATATATTTT.